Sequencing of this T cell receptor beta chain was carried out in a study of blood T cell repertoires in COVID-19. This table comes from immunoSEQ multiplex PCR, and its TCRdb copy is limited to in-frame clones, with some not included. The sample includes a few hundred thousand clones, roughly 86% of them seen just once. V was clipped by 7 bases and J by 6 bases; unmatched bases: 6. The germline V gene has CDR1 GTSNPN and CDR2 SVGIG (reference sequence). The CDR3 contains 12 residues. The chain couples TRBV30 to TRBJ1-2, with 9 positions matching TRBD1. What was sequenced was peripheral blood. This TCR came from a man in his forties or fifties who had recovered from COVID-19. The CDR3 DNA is TGTGCCTACAAACAGGGGGCAGATGGCTACACCTTC. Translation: CAYKQGADGYTF.